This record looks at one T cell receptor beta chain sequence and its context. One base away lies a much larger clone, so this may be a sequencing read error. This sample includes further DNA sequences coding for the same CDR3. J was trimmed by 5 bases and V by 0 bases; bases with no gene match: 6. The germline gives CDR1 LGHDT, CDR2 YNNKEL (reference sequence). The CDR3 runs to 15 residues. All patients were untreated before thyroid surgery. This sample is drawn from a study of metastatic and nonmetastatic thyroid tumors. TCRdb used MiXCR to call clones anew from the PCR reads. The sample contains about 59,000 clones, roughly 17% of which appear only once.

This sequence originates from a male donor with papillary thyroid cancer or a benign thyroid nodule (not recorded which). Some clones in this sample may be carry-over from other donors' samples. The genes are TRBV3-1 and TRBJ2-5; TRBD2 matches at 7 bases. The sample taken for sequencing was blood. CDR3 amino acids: CASSQEGGVGETQYF. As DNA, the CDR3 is TGTGCCAGCAGCCAAGAGGGGGGGGTCGGTGAGACCCAGTACTTC.